A single T cell receptor beta chain is shown here with its context. Its antigen is still unknown. Using RNA transcripts as the source, TCR beta CDR3 regions were amplified. Using the HTBI primer set, a first-round RT-PCR was run on the TCR CDR3. TCRdb re-called the multiplex PCR reads with MiXCR, one entry per CDR3 protein. The sample lists approximately 560,000 distinct CDR3 sequences; 46% were seen once. The data belong to a study of T cells in Graves' hyperthyroidism and ophthalmopathy. Whole-study findings and limits: It was a median approximately 6 months before onset that the model predicted ophthalmopathy. Within blood appeared most thyroid clonotypes that had expanded above 0.001. A model of 13 V-J features distinguished ophthalmopathy from stable hyperthyroidism.

Orbital computed tomography, thyroid ultrasound, serum thyroxine and TRAb, and clinical symptoms together informed the diagnoses. This clonotype originated in a woman aged 18 to 35 with Graves' hyperthyroidism. The material sequenced was peripheral blood or thyroid tissue (not recorded which).

The CDR3 loop reads CASRRTENQPQHF. The CDR3 DNA follows: TGTGCCAGCAGGCGGACAGAAAATCAGCCCCAGCATTTT. V usage is TRBV6-1 and J usage is TRBJ1-5, with TRBD1 as a possible D gene (6 bases). Trimming removed 6 bases at V and 4 bases at J, with 10 bases between. The CDR3 is 13 residues long. From germline, CDR1 is MNHNS and CDR2 SASEGT.